Given below is one T cell receptor (beta chain) in context. Germline CDR1 is SGDLS and CDR2 is YYNGEE. The CDR3 consists of 17 residues. Germline trimming cut 4 bases from V and 0 bases from J; bases unmatched to any gene: 9. Method: immunoSEQ multiplex PCR; TCRdb's copy keeps in-frame clones and lacks some. The sample contains more than 9,500 clones, 85% of which appear only once. The data were taken from a study of monozygotic twins with cystic fibrosis. The chain uses TRBV9 and TRBJ2-5; TRBD1 agrees at 10 bases. Sequenced material: blood. The TCR comes from a man aged 18 to 29 with cystic fibrosis. The CDR3 protein is CASSPPDRGRYQETQYF. CDR3 DNA: TGTGCCAGCAGCCCTCCAGACAGGGGGCGATACCAAGAGACCCAGTACTTC.